These 6 T cell receptor beta chains were sequenced from one sample in a study of blood T cell repertoires in COVID-19. Clones were sequenced by immunoSEQ multiplex PCR, and TCRdb holds only the in-frame ones, with some missing. Here the sample spans some 200,000 clones, around 80% being singletons. The source material was PBMCs or T cells enriched from blood (not recorded which). The source is a middle-aged woman with acute COVID-19.

This chain uses TRBV7-2 with TRBJ2-3; D not resolved. Per germline, CDR1 SGHTA and CDR2 FQGNSA. V was cut by 1 base and J by 6 bases, with 11 bases left in between. The CDR3 sequence is 14 residues long. In DNA form, the CDR3 reads TGTGCCAGCAGCTTAGGCGGTAGCTCGGATACGCAGTATTTT. It encodes CASSLGGSSDTQYF.

The chain combines TRBV9 with TRBJ1-2; TRBD1 might be the D (6 bases). The V end lost 4 bases, the J end lost 7 bases, and 17 bases lay between the germline ends. The CDR3 length is 14 residues. The germline CDR1 and CDR2 sequences are SGDLS and YYNGEE. CDR3: CASSSGTPRGGYTF. CDR3 DNA sequence: TGTGCCAGCAGCTCCGGGACACCAAGGGGTGGCTACACCTTC.

The chain joins TRBV7-9 to TRBJ1-5; tentative D call: TRBD1 (5 bases). Trimming cost V 2 bases and J 0 bases, with 8 bases left between them. Germline values: CDR1 SEHNR, CDR2 FQNEAQ (reference sequence). The CDR3 consists of 15 residues. CDR3 in amino acids: CASSLWGDSNQPQHF. CDR3 sequence (DNA): TGTGCCAGCAGCTTATGGGGGGATAGCAATCAGCCCCAGCATTTT.

J is TRBJ1-2 and V is TRBV7-9; D is uncertain. Trimming pared 5 bases from V and 7 bases from J, leaving 20 bases between. The CDR3 spans 15 residues. The germline gives CDR1 SEHNR, CDR2 FQNEAQ (reference sequence). The CDR3 spells CASSTSGSRGGGYTF. The CDR3 DNA is TGTGCCAGCAGCACCAGCGGTAGTCGGGGAGGTGGCTACACCTTC.

This clone was detected only once. The chain links TRBV5-6 to TRBJ2-7; 7 bases map to TRBD1. The CDR3 sequence is 14 residues long. Germline CDR1 is SGHDT and CDR2 is YYEEEE. Trimming took 3 bases from V and 2 from J; bases not matched to a gene: 5. The CDR3 reads CASSYGQATYEQYF. CDR3 nucleotides: TGTGCCAGCAGCTATGGACAGGCCACCTACGAGCAGTACTTC.

This clone was seen more than once but under ten times. This sequence joins TRBV9 and TRBJ2-3; 12 bases line up with TRBD2. This CDR3 has 18 residues. Losses at the gene ends were 0 bases for V and 6 bases for J; bases not matched to a gene: 11. Germline-derived CDR1 and CDR2 are SGDLS and YYNGEE. DNA for the CDR3: TGTGCCAGCAGCGTAGCCCCCCCGACTAGCGGGAGATTCGATACGCAGTATTTT. Translation gives CASSVAPPTSGRFDTQYF.